The 30 T cell receptor beta chains below come from one sample, sequenced in a study of blood T cell repertoires in COVID-19. Generated by immunoSEQ multiplex PCR, the TCRdb table keeps only in-frame clones and is missing some. The table records under 400,000 clones, around 87% of them present only once. The sequenced sample was peripheral blood. The receptors derive from a man aged 18-30 years with active or convalescent COVID-19.

The chain carries TRBV18 and TRBJ1-1; TRBD1 matches 9 bases. With 3 bases clipped from V and 3 bases from J, the junction kept 5 bases outside the gene matches. From germline, CDR1 is KGHSH and CDR2 LQKENI. CDR3 length: 15 amino acids. As DNA, the CDR3 is TGTGCCAGCTCACCCATACAGGGGGCGGACACTGAAGCTTTCTTT. It yields the protein CASSPIQGADTEAFF.

V is TRBV5-6 and J is TRBJ2-7; D is uncertain. The CDR3 is made up of 16 amino acids. The ends were cut back, 0 bases at V and 2 bases at J, with 15 bases in the middle. Germline V gene lookup returns CDR1 SGHDT and CDR2 YYEEEE. The CDR3 sequence is CASSLASLKPPYEQYF. As DNA, the CDR3 is TGTGCCAGCAGCTTGGCTTCACTAAAGCCCCCCTACGAGCAGTACTTC. Full variable domain (rest looked up from reference TRBV5-6 and TRBJ2-7): DAGVTQSPTHLIKTRGQQVTLRCSPKSGHDTVSWYQQALGQGPQFIFQYYEEEERQRGNFPDRFSGHQFPNYSSELNVNALLLGDSALYLCASSLASLKPPYEQYFGPGTRLTVT.

The chain combines TRBV7-2 with TRBJ1-1; D is undetermined. Germline CDR1 is SGHTA and CDR2 is FQGNSA. This CDR3 is built from 14 residues. V was trimmed by 2 bases and J by 4 bases, leaving 11 bases between them. This CDR3 is CASSLRAASTEAFF. The DNA of the CDR3 is TGTGCCAGCAGCTTACGTGCCGCGTCCACTGAAGCTTTCTTT. The variable domain in full, completed from reference TRBV7-2 and TRBJ1-1, reads GAGVSQSPSNKVTEKGKDVELRCDPISGHTALYWYRQSLGQGLEFLIYFQGNSAPDKSGLPSDRFSAERTGGSVSTLTIQRTQQEDSAVYLCASSLRAASTEAFFGQGTRLTVV.

The CDR3 sequence is CASTSGAGTGGFYF. CDR3 coding DNA: TGTGCCAGCACCAGCGGGGCAGGGACAGGGGGTTTCTACTTC. This chain connects TRBV3-1 (or the pseudogene TRBV3-2) to TRBJ2-7; 11 nucleotides align to TRBD1. CDR1 is LGHDT, CDR2 YNNKEL, per germline (reference sequence). CDR3 length: 14 amino acids. The ends lost 7 bases at V and 13 bases at J; junction bases unmatched: 15.

The chain has TRBV4-3 and TRBJ2-1; the match to TRBD2 covers 7 bases. Per germline, CDR1 LGHNA and CDR2 YSLEER. The J segment lost 2 bases and the V segment lost 0 bases, leaving 4 bases of the junction unmatched. The CDR3 totals 16 residues. In nucleotides, the CDR3 is TGCGCCAGCAGCCAAGATCGGACTAGGACCTACAATGAGCAGTTCTTC. Translating gives CASSQDRTRTYNEQFF.

The chain joins TRBV7-8 to TRBJ2-7; 7 bases agree with TRBD2. Germline CDR1 is SGHVS and CDR2 is FQNEAQ. The V segment lost 3 bases and the J segment 5 bases; nucleotides outside the gene matches: 10. CDR3 length: 15 amino acids. The CDR3 sequence: CASSFGLVPLDEQYF. DNA for the CDR3: TGTGCCAGCAGCTTCGGACTAGTTCCCCTGGACGAGCAGTACTTC. Filled out from reference TRBV7-8 and TRBJ2-7, the complete variable domain reads GAGVSQSPRYKVAKRGQDVALRCDPISGHVSLFWYQQALGQGPEFLTYFQNEAQLDKSGLPSDRFFAERPEGSVSTLKIQRTQQEDSAVYLCASSFGLVPLDEQYFGPGTRLTVT.

This chain joins TRBV27 and TRBJ2-7; TRBD1 agrees at 8 bases. Looked up from germline, CDR1 is MNHEY and CDR2 is SMNVEV (reference sequence). The J segment lost 0 bases and the V segment lost 5 bases, leaving 12 bases of the junction unmatched. The CDR3 is 17 residues long. The CDR3 is CASSGGQGILRSYEQYF. DNA for the CDR3: TGTGCCAGCAGTGGAGGACAGGGAATTTTACGCTCCTACGAGCAGTACTTC.

The CDR3 coding sequence is TGTGCCAGCAAACTTACCCTAACAGGGGAGCAGCCCCAGCATTTT. Its translation: CASKLTLTGEQPQHF. This rearrangement joins TRBV6-5 to TRBJ1-5, with 7 bases identical to TRBD1. CDR1 and CDR2 (germline): MNHEY, SVGAGI. The ends lost 7 bases at V and 7 bases at J; junction bases unmatched: 13. CDR3 length: 15 residues.

The chain links TRBV4-1 to TRBJ2-1, with D possibly being TRBD2 (5 bases). This CDR3 contains 17 residues. The V end lost 4 bases, the J end lost 6 bases, and 22 bases lay between the germline ends. CDR1 is MGHRA, CDR2 YSYEKL, per germline. CDR3 sequence: CASSRSEGSAVLNEQFF. The CDR3 DNA is TGCGCCAGCAGCCGATCCGAAGGGAGTGCAGTTCTCAATGAGCAGTTCTTC.

The gene calls are TRBV5-1 and TRBJ2-1; D ambiguous. Trimming removed 0 bases from V and 7 bases from J, with 11 bases in between. This CDR3 comprises 14 residues. Germline CDR1 SGHRS, CDR2 YFSETQ. CDR3 amino acids: CASSLVVSENEQFF. CDR3 sequence (DNA): TGCGCCAGCAGCTTGGTCGTGTCCGAGAATGAGCAGTTCTTC.

This rearrangement joins TRBV15 to TRBJ2-5; possible D gene TRBD1, 6 bases. CDR1 and CDR2 from the germline V gene are LNHNV and YYDKDF (reference sequence). The CDR3 has 13 residues. The germline V and J ends were trimmed by 3 bases and 3 bases, with 8 bases remaining between them. As DNA, the CDR3 is TGTGCCACCAGCAGCAGGGGTAAAGAGACCCAGTACTTC. It encodes CATSSRGKETQYF.

The chain couples TRBV7-9 to TRBJ1-1; D possibly corresponds to TRBD1 (5 bases). CDR1 and CDR2 from the germline V gene are SEHNR and FQNEAQ (reference sequence). This CDR3 is built from 13 residues. DNA for the CDR3: TGTGCTGGCTCGGGGGGGAAGAACACTGAAGCTTTCTTT. Protein product: CAGSGGKNTEAFF.

The CDR3 region has the DNA TGTGCCAGCAGCTTAAGGTGGGACAGACGAGACAGCACAGATACGCAGTATTTT. Translated: CASSLRWDRRDSTDTQYF. J is TRBJ2-3 and V is TRBV7-2, with 7 bases fitting TRBD1. The CDR3 sequence is 18 residues long. CDR1 SGHTA and CDR2 FQGNSA come from the germline V gene. J gave up 0 bases and V 2 bases, and 11 bases lay outside the gene matches.

Note on this clone: The sample carries other DNA sequences with the same CDR3. This sequence joins TRBV19 and TRBJ1-5, with unresolved D. From germline, CDR1 is LNHDA and CDR2 SQIVND (reference sequence). The CDR3 contains 15 residues. V shed 1 base and J shed 1 base, with 8 bases lying between them. This CDR3 reads CASSIGSRSNQPQHF. The CDR3 nucleotides are TGTGCCAGTAGTATAGGGTCCAGGAGCAATCAGCCCCAGCATTTT.

The chain employs TRBV7-2 and TRBJ2-7; 7 bases are shared with TRBD1. The trim removed 5 bases at V and 0 bases at J, leaving 4 bases unmatched. Per germline, CDR1 SGHTA and CDR2 FQGNSA. This CDR3 region has 14 residues. The CDR3: CASSPTGFSYEQYF. DNA of the CDR3: TGTGCCAGCAGCCCGACAGGGTTCTCCTACGAGCAGTACTTC. The complete variable domain, with remaining parts taken from reference TRBV7-2 and TRBJ2-7, reads GAGVSQSPSNKVTEKGKDVELRCDPISGHTALYWYRQSLGQGLEFLIYFQGNSAPDKSGLPSDRFSAERTGGSVSTLTIQRTQQEDSAVYLCASSPTGFSYEQYFGPGTRLTVT.

The gene calls are TRBV6-6 and TRBJ1-5, with D perhaps TRBD1 (6 bases). CDR3 size: 16 residues. Germline V CDR1 and CDR2: MNHNY, SVGAGI (reference sequence). The V end was cut by 6 bases, the J end by 1 base, with 16 bases between. The DNA of the CDR3 is TGTGCCAGCAGACGGGACAACACAAGGAGCAATCAGCCCCAGCATTTT. This sequence encodes CASRRDNTRSNQPQHF.

The gene calls are TRBV7-2 and TRBJ1-2, with 8 bases matching TRBD1. This CDR3 has 15 residues. V lost 6 bases and J lost 1; bases outside the gene matches: 7. Per germline, CDR1 SGHTA and CDR2 FQGNSA. This CDR3 reads CASSLTGGFNYGYTF. CDR3 nucleotide sequence: TGTGCCAGCAGTCTAACAGGGGGATTTAACTATGGCTACACCTTC. Filled out from reference TRBV7-2 and TRBJ1-2, the complete variable domain reads GAGVSQSPSNKVTEKGKDVELRCDPISGHTALYWYRQSLGQGLEFLIYFQGNSAPDKSGLPSDRFSAERTGGSVSTLTIQRTQQEDSAVYLCASSLTGGFNYGYTFGSGTRLTVV.

This chain joins TRBV7-2 and TRBJ1-6; 8 bases agree with TRBD1. The length of the CDR3 is 15 residues. The V gene end was trimmed by 5 bases and the J gene end by 8 bases; junction bases not matched to a gene: 8. CDR1 and CDR2 (germline): SGHTA, FQGNSA. The CDR3 loop is CASSRRQGWDSPLHF. DNA of the CDR3: TGTGCCAGCAGCCGTAGACAGGGGTGGGATTCACCCCTCCACTTT.

By proportion, this clone is medium-sized. V usage is TRBV4-2 and J usage is TRBJ2-3; 12 nucleotides match TRBD2. CDR1 LGHNA and CDR2 YNFKEQ come from the germline V gene. The CDR3 contains 15 residues. The V segment lost 1 base and the J segment 4 bases; nucleotides outside the gene matches: 0. For the CDR3, the DNA is TGTGCCAGCAGCCAAGCTAGCGGGGGGGCAGATACGCAGTATTTT. Amino acids: CASSQASGGADTQYF.

CDR3 loop: CASSSSGTGVYGYTF. CDR3 in DNA: TGCGCCAGCAGCTCTTCCGGGACAGGGGTGTATGGCTACACCTTC. J is TRBJ1-2 and V is TRBV5-1; 10 bases agree with TRBD1. J was trimmed by 5 bases and V by 3 bases; bases with no gene match: 7. The CDR3 length is 15 residues. Germline V lookup: CDR1 SGHRS, CDR2 YFSETQ.

The J gene is TRBJ1-2, the V gene TRBV5-5, with D uncertain. Trimming cost V 4 bases and J 10 bases, with 23 bases left between them. Germline-derived CDR1 and CDR2 are SGHKS and YYEKEE (reference sequence). The CDR3 extends over 15 amino acids. DNA for the CDR3: TGTGCCAGCAGCCACATCCGGGGTCAACTATTTTACTACACCTTC. This gives the protein CASSHIRGQLFYYTF.

V is TRBV5-1 and J is TRBJ1-1; 9 bases match TRBD1. Germline lookup yields CDR1 SGHRS and CDR2 YFSETQ. The CDR3 runs to 15 residues. Trimming took 1 base from V and 8 from J; bases not matched to a gene: 9. Written as DNA, the CDR3 is TGCGCCAGCAGCTTGAGGGGACAGGGTTTCGCAGAAGCTTTCTTT. Residues: CASSLRGQGFAEAFF.

The chain joins TRBV29-1 to TRBJ2-3; D may be TRBD2 (6 bases). V shed 3 bases and J shed 1 base, with 11 bases lying between them. The CDR3 consists of 14 residues. CDR1 and CDR2 from the germline V gene are SQVTM and ANQGSEA. The CDR3 here is CSVDGRAGTDTQYF. CDR3 nucleotides: TGCAGCGTTGACGGGAGAGCCGGCACAGATACGCAGTATTTT.

As to this clone: This sample includes further DNA sequences coding for the same CDR3. CDR3 nucleotide sequence: TGCGCCAGCAGCCAAGGCCGGGACAGCTCCTACGAGCAGTACTTC. It specifies CASSQGRDSSYEQYF. The V gene is TRBV4-1, the J gene TRBJ2-7; 7 bases line up with TRBD1. CDR1 and CDR2 from the germline V gene are MGHRA and YSYEKL. The CDR3 covers 15 residues. Losses at the gene ends were 1 base for V and 0 bases for J; bases not matched to a gene: 3.

The genes are TRBV28 and TRBJ1-5; TRBD1 matches at 7 bases. Unmatched junction bases numbered 9, after V lost 4 bases and J lost 6 bases. The V gene's germline CDR1 is MDHEN and CDR2 SYDVKM. This CDR3 region has 15 residues. CDR3 sequence reads: CASSYSGQVGQPQHF. CDR3 bases: TGTGCCAGCAGTTATTCTGGACAGGTCGGTCAGCCCCAGCATTTT.

The chain combines TRBV7-2 with TRBJ1-2; 7 positions match TRBD1. There are 16 residues in the CDR3. The germline V gene has CDR1 SGHTA and CDR2 FQGNSA. Losses at the gene ends were 5 bases for V and 8 bases for J; bases not matched to a gene: 17. CDR3 sequence: CASSIRGQTPLDGYTF. For the CDR3, the DNA is TGTGCCAGCAGCATCAGGGGACAGACCCCACTCGACGGCTACACCTTC.

The gene calls are TRBV28 and TRBJ1-1; possibly TRBD1 for D (5 bases). The germline CDR1 and CDR2 sequences are MDHEN and SYDVKM. V was clipped by 3 bases and J by 2 bases, with 10 bases between them. This CDR3 is built from 14 residues. CDR3 region: CASSFDSYNTEAFF. CDR3 bases: TGTGCCAGCAGTTTCGACAGTTACAACACTGAAGCTTTCTTT.

The rearrangement links TRBV27 to TRBJ2-3; 7 bases agree with TRBD2. The germline V gene has CDR1 MNHEY and CDR2 SMNVEV (reference sequence). CDR3 length: 14 residues. The junction had 4 bases not matched to a gene; V was cut back by 6 bases and J by 1 base. CDR3 sequence (DNA): TGTGCCAGCAGATGGCTAGCGGGCACAGATACGCAGTATTTT. Translating gives CASRWLAGTDTQYF.

The CDR3 DNA is TGTGCCAGCAGCTTATACGAGACAGTAAACTATGGCTACACCTTC. As protein: CASSLYETVNYGYTF. This sequence joins TRBV7-3 and TRBJ1-2; perhaps TRBD1 as D (5 bases). The CDR3 spans 15 residues. The V end was cut by 2 bases, the J end by 2 bases, with 12 bases between. CDR1 and CDR2 (germline): SGHTA, FQGTGA.

This clone was observed a handful of times. The chain couples TRBV27 to TRBJ1-2, with D possibly matching TRBD1 (5 bases). Germline lookup yields CDR1 MNHEY and CDR2 SMNVEV (reference sequence). The CDR3 is made up of 12 amino acids. V dropped 5 bases and J dropped 4 bases, with 8 bases sitting between them. For the CDR3, the DNA is TGTGCCAGCAGTGCGGGGGGCTATGGCTACACCTTC. It translates to CASSAGGYGYTF.